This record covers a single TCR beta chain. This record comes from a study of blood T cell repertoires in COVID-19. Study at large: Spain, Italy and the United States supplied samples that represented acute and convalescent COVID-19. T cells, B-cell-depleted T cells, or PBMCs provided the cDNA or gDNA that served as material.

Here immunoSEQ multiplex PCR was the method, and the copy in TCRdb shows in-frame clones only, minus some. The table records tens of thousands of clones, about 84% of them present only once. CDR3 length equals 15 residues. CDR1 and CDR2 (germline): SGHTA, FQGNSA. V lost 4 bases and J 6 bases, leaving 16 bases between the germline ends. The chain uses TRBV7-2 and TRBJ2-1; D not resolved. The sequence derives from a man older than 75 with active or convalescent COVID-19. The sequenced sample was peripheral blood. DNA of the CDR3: TGTGCCAGCAGCTCCCGAGCTGGGCGTAGCAATGAGCAGTTCTTC. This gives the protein CASSSRAGRSNEQFF.